Presented here are 9 T cell receptor beta chains from one specimen sequenced in a study of blood T cell repertoires in COVID-19. Assay: immunoSEQ multiplex PCR; the TCRdb copy retains only in-frame clones and omits some. The sample holds some 150,000 clones, around 90% seen once. What was sequenced was peripheral blood. All receptors derive from a woman aged 55-69 years with active or convalescent COVID-19.

The chain links TRBV11-2 to TRBJ2-2, with D maybe TRBD1 (5 bases). There are 14 residues in the CDR3. Germline CDR1 SGHAT, CDR2 FQNNGV. The V end lost 5 bases, the J end lost 6 bases, and 13 bases lay between the germline ends. The CDR3 DNA follows: TGTGCCAGCAGCCGACCGGCACAGGCCGGGGAGCTGTTTTTT. This codes for CASSRPAQAGELFF.

The rearrangement links TRBV5-1 to TRBJ1-1, with 7 positions matching TRBD1. Germline V gene sequence: CDR1 SGHRS, CDR2 YFSETQ. The junction had 7 bases not matched to a gene; V was cut back by 0 bases and J by 5 bases. CDR3 length: 15 amino acids. The CDR3 nucleotides are TGCGCCAGCAGCTTGGAAGTCAGGGGGAGTACTGAAGCTTTCTTT. Its protein is CASSLEVRGSTEAFF.

The chain is built from TRBV2 and TRBJ1-2, with D perhaps matching TRBD1 (5 bases). Germline-derived CDR1 and CDR2 are SNHLY and FYNNEI. The V and J ends lost 3 bases and 4 bases respectively, with 15 bases between them. This CDR3 contains 15 residues. CDR3 loop: CASSDVSFDSYGYTF. The CDR3 nucleotides read TGTGCCAGCAGTGATGTTTCGTTCGACAGCTATGGCTACACCTTC.

The CDR3 coding sequence is TGTGCCAGCAGCTTGTTCCTAGAGAATTCACCCCTCCACTTT. Translated: CASSLFLENSPLHF. The chain combines TRBV5-8 with TRBJ1-6; unclear D gene. Germline CDR1 and CDR2: SGHTS and YDEGEE. The CDR3 covers 14 residues. The V and J ends lost 1 base and 7 bases respectively, with 9 bases between them.

This clone was counted a few times. The chain combines TRBV5-1 with TRBJ1-1; D remains unclear. This CDR3 comprises 14 residues. Germline values: CDR1 SGHRS, CDR2 YFSETQ. V was shortened by 4 bases and J by 7 bases, with 17 bases between the two germline ends. As DNA, the CDR3 is TGCGCCAGCAGCCTCGGACGGGTCCGGGATGAAGCTTTCTTT. It translates to CASSLGRVRDEAFF.

This chain links TRBV5-6 with TRBJ1-4; tentatively, D is TRBD1 (6 bases). V lost 2 bases to trimming and J lost 8 bases, with 13 bases between them. Germline assignment: CDR1 SGHDT and CDR2 YYEEEE. This CDR3 is built from 14 residues. The CDR3 sequence: CASSLRGSYEKLFF. The CDR3 DNA follows: TGTGCCAGCAGCTTAAGGGGGTCTTACGAAAAACTGTTTTTT.

V is TRBV15 and J is TRBJ1-5; D might be TRBD1 (5 bases). Per germline, CDR1 LNHNV and CDR2 YYDKDF (reference sequence). This CDR3 region has 15 residues. The V gene lost 0 bases and the J gene lost 6 bases, with 12 bases spanning the gap. CDR3 DNA: TGTGCCACCAGCAGAGATCAAGGGGTAGGTCAGCCCCAGCATTTT. It specifies CATSRDQGVGQPQHF.

The chain combines TRBV4-3 with TRBJ2-7; 7 bases align to TRBD1. The CDR3 totals 16 residues. V shed 0 bases, J shed 0 bases, and the junction held 5 bases outside the gene matches. From germline, CDR1 is LGHNA and CDR2 YSLEER. This CDR3 is CASSQDRTGNSYEQYF. CDR3 coding DNA: TGCGCCAGCAGCCAAGACCGGACAGGCAACTCCTACGAGCAGTACTTC.

This clone was seen only once. The V and J genes are TRBV27 and TRBJ2-7; tentative D call: TRBD1 (6 bases). The V end lost 5 bases, the J end lost 2 bases, and 13 bases lay between the germline ends. This CDR3 is 14 amino acids long. Germline CDR1 is MNHEY and CDR2 is SMNVEV (reference sequence). The DNA of the CDR3 is TGTGCCAGCAGTGTTACAGGGCCCACCTACGAGCAGTACTTC. Protein: CASSVTGPTYEQYF.